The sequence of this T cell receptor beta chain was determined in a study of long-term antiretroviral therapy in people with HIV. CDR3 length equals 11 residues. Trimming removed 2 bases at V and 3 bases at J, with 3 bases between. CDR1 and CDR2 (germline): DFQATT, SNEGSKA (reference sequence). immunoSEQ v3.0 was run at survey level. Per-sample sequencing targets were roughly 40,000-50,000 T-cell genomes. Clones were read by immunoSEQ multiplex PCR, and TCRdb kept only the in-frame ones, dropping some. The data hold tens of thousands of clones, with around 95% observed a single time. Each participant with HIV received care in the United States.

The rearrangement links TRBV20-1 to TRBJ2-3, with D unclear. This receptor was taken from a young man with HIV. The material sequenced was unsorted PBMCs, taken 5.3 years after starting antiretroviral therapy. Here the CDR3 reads CSARRTDTQYF. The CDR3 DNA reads TGCAGTGCTAGAAGAACAGATACGCAGTATTTT.